This T cell receptor beta chain was identified during a study of tumor-infiltrating lymphocytes in primary liver carcinoma. The overall study: The cohort consisted of patients whose primary liver carcinoma was surgically resected. All patients, whether men or women, fell within 30 to 69 years of age. Study-wide results and caveats: Compared with blood, tumor repertoires held significantly more in their top 250 clones.

Blood RNA came from unsorted whole blood; germline DNA was also extracted. With chronic HBV infection, the patients were also treatment-naive. The template, 450 to 650 ng total RNA, yielded TCR beta cDNA made with a constant-region primer. It was through three nested multiplex PCR rounds of slightly modified ARM-PCR that TCR beta libraries arose. Amplification in the first two PCR rounds was performed using TRBV1-TRBV30 forward primers and a C-beta reverse primer for approximately 10 cycles each. TCRdb processed the multiplex PCR reads anew with MiXCR; each CDR3 protein has one entry. In the table there are 330,000 or so distinct CDR3 sequences, less than 65% of which are singletons. Germline assignment: CDR1 MNHEY and CDR2 SVGAGI. The CDR3 loop spans 15 amino acids. V lost 5 bases and J lost 4; bases outside the gene matches: 8. Ten or more counts support this clonotype. What it binds is not known.

This chain links TRBV6-5 with TRBJ2-7; TRBD2 aligns across 10 bases. This clonotype was obtained from a man in his forties with primary liver carcinoma and hepatitis B virus infection. The specimen sequenced was peripheral blood. The CDR3 spells CASSTPSGRGYEQYF. DNA for the CDR3: TGTGCCAGCAGTACTCCTAGCGGGAGAGGTTACGAGCAGTACTTC.